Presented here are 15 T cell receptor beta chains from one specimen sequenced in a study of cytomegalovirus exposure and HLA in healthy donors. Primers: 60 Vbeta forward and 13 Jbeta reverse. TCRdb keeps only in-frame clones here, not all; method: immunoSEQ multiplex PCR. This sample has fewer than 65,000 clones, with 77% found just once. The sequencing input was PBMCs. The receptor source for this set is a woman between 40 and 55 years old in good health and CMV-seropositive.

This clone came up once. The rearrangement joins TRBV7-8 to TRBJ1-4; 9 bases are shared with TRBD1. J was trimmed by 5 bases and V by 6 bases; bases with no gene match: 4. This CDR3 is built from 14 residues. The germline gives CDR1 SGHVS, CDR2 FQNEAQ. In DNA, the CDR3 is TGTGCCAGCAGGTGGGGGACAGGGAATGAAAAACTGTTTTTT. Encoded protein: CASRWGTGNEKLFF. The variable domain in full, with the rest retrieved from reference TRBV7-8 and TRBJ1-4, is GAGVSQSPRYKVAKRGQDVALRCDPISGHVSLFWYQQALGQGPEFLTYFQNEAQLDKSGLPSDRFFAERPEGSVSTLKIQRTQQEDSAVYLCASRWGTGNEKLFFGSGTQLSVL.

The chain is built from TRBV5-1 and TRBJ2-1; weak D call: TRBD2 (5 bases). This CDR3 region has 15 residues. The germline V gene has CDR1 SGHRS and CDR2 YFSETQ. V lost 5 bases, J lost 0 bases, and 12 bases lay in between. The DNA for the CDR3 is TGCGCCAGCAGTTCCACTACTAGCTCCTACAATGAGCAGTTCTTC. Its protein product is CASSSTTSSYNEQFF.

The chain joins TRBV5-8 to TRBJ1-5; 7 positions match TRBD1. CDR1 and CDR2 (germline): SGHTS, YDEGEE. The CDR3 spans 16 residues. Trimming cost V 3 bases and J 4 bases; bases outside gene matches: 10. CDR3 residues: CASSWRTGTDNQPQHF. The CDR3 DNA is TGTGCCAGCAGCTGGAGAACCGGGACAGATAATCAGCCCCAGCATTTT.

CDR3 sequence reads: CASSRSGGHSYEQYF. The CDR3 nucleotides read TGTGCCAGCAGCAGGAGCGGGGGGCACTCCTACGAGCAGTACTTC. The V call is TRBV5-6, the J call TRBJ2-7, with TRBD2 matching 9 bases. The CDR3 totals 15 residues. Germline CDR1 reads SGHDT; CDR2 reads YYEEEE. The J segment lost 0 bases and the V segment lost 4 bases, leaving 5 bases of the junction unmatched.

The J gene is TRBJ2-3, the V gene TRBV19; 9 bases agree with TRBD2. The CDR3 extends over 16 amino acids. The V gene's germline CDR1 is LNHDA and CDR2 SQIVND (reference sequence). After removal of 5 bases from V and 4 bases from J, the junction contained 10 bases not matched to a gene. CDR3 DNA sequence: TGTGCCAGTAGTGGCGGGGCGGGGGGGACGGCAGATACGCAGTATTTT. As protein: CASSGGAGGTADTQYF.

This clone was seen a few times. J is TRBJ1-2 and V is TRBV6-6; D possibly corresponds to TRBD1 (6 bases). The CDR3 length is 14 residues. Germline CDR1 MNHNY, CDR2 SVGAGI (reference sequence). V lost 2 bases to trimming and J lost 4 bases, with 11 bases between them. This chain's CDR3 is CASSYEGVSYGYTF. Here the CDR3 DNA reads TGTGCCAGCAGTTACGAGGGGGTTAGCTATGGCTACACCTTC.

Here the CDR3 DNA reads TGTGCCTCCCAATTTAGCAATCAGCCCCAGCATTTT. Translation: CASQFSNQPQHF. This sequence joins TRBV19 and TRBJ1-5; the D is unclear. The CDR3 covers 12 residues. Trimming pared 11 bases from V and 0 bases from J, leaving 8 bases between. Per germline, CDR1 LNHDA and CDR2 SQIVND (reference sequence).

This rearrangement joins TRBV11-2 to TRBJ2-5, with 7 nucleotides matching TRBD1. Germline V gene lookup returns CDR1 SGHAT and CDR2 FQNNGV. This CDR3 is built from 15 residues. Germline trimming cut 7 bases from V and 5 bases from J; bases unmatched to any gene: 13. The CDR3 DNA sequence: TGTGCCAGCACCATGGGCGAAGGGGGCCGTGAGACCCAGTACTTC. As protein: CASTMGEGGRETQYF.

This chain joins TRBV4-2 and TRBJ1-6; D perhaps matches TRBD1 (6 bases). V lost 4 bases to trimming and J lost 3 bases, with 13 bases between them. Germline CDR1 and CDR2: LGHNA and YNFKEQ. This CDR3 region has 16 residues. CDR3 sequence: CASSPRLDSYNSPLHF. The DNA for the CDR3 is TGTGCCAGCAGCCCCCGGTTGGACAGCTATAATTCACCCCTCCACTTT.

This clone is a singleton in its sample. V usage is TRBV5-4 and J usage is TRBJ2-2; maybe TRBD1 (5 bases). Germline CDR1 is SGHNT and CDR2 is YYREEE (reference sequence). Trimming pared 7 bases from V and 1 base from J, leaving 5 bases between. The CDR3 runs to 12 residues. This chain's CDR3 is CASQGNTGELFF. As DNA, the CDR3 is TGTGCCAGCCAGGGGAACACCGGGGAGCTGTTTTTT.

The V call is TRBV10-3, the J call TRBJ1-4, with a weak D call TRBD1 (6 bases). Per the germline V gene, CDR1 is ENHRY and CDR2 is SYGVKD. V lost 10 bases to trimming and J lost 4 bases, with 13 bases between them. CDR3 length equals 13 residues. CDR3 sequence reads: CANSGALNEKLFF. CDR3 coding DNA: TGTGCCAACTCAGGGGCCCTTAATGAAAAACTGTTTTTT.

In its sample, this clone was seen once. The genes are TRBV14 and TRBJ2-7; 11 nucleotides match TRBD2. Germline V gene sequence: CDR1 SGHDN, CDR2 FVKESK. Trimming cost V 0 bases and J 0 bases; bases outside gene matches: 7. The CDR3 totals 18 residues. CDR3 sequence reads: CASSQDSSGGPISYEQYF. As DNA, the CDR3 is TGTGCCAGCAGCCAAGATTCTAGCGGGGGGCCGATCTCCTACGAGCAGTACTTC.

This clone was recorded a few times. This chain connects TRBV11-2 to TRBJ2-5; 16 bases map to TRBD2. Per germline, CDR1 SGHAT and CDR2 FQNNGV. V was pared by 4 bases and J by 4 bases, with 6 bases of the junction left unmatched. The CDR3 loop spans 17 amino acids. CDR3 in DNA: TGTGCCAGCAGCTCAGGGGGACTAGCGGGGGGGCGAGAGACCCAGTACTTC. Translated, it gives CASSSGGLAGGRETQYF.

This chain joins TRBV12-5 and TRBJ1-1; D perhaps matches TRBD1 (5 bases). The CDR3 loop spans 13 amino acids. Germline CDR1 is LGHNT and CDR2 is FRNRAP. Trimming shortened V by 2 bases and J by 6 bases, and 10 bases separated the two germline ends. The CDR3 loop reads CASGLTGPSEAFF. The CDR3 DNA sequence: TGTGCTAGTGGTTTGACAGGACCATCTGAAGCTTTCTTT.

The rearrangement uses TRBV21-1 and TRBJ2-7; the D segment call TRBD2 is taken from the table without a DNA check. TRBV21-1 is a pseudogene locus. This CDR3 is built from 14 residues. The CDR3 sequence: CANSKTSGRDEQYF. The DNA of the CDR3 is TGTGCCAACAGCAAAACATCCGGGAGGGACGAGCAGTACTTC.